Below, 19 T cell receptor beta chains from the same sample are listed, as sequenced in a study of blood T cell repertoires in COVID-19. Sequencing was performed with immunoSEQ multiplex PCR; in TCRdb, only in-frame clones are kept and a portion is missing. The top ten clones hold 13% of a sample with about 69,000 clones, less than 85% of them seen once. Material: peripheral blood. The receptors shown here come from a man in his fifties or sixties with COVID-19, enrolled during active disease.

The rearrangement joins TRBV18 to TRBJ2-1, with TRBD2 identical over 12 bases. In germline, CDR1 is KGHSH, CDR2 LQKENI. The CDR3 totals 17 residues. Trimming removed 4 bases from V and 9 bases from J; junction bases left unmatched: 13. The CDR3 DNA reads TGTGCCAGCTCACACCCCGGGCTAGCGGGGGGGCTGGCTGAGCAGTTCTTC. Translating it yields CASSHPGLAGGLAEQFF.

DNA for the CDR3: TGTGCCAGCAGAATGACAGGGAGTACTACCTACGAGCAGTACTTC. This gives the protein CASRMTGSTTYEQYF. The chain uses TRBV13 and TRBJ2-7; 7 bases are a match to TRBD1. The CDR3 totals 15 residues. V gave up 6 bases and J gave up 2 bases; unmatched junction bases: 10. CDR1 PRHDT and CDR2 FYEKMQ come from the germline V gene (reference sequence).

The chain joins TRBV18 to TRBJ2-7, with a weak D call TRBD2 (5 bases). Germline values: CDR1 KGHSH, CDR2 LQKENI. Trimming took 2 bases from V and 3 from J, leaving 11 bases between them. This CDR3 region has 14 residues. CDR3 coding DNA: TGTGCCAGCTCACCAGAGGGCCAGTACTACGAGCAGTACTTC. Encoded protein: CASSPEGQYYEQYF.

CDR3 region: CASSPFRGGNDNEQFF. CDR3 DNA sequence: TGTGCCAGCTCACCATTTCGGGGGGGCAACGACAATGAGCAGTTCTTC. The J gene is TRBJ2-1, the V gene TRBV18, with 8 bases aligning to TRBD2. Germline V gene sequence: CDR1 KGHSH, CDR2 LQKENI. V shed 2 bases, J shed 5 bases, and the junction held 8 bases outside the gene matches. The CDR3 spans 16 residues. Full variable domain (remainder filled in from reference TRBV18 and TRBJ2-1): NAGVMQNPRHLVRRRGQEARLRCSPMKGHSHVYWYRQLPEEGLKFMVYLQKENIIDESGMPKERFSAEFPKEGPSILRIQQVVRGDSAAYFCASSPFRGGNDNEQFFGPGTRLTVL.

This sequence joins TRBV29-1 and TRBJ2-7; 10 bases align to TRBD1. The CDR3 length is 14 residues. The junction had 11 bases not matched to a gene; V was cut back by 7 bases and J by 5 bases. CDR1 is SQVTM, CDR2 ANQGSEA, per germline. The CDR3 sequence: CSASTTGGIDEQYF. The DNA of the CDR3 is TGCAGCGCTAGTACGACAGGGGGCATAGACGAGCAGTACTTC.

This clone showed up just once. The chain joins TRBV7-3 to TRBJ1-2; D is ambiguous. The length of the CDR3 is 14 residues. Trimming shortened V by 5 bases and J by 7 bases, and 17 bases separated the two germline ends. Germline V gives CDR1 SGHTA, CDR2 FQGTGA. The chain's CDR3 is CASSLNRLSGGYTF. For the CDR3, the DNA is TGTGCCAGCAGCCTAAACCGGTTATCGGGTGGCTACACCTTC. Variable domain in full (rest from reference TRBV7-3 and TRBJ1-2): GAGVSQTPSNKVTEKGKYVELRCDPISGHTALYWYRQSLGQGPEFLIYFQGTGAADDSGLPNDRFFAVRPEGSVSTLKIQRTERGDSAVYLCASSLNRLSGGYTFGSGTRLTVV.

This clone turned up a few times. The chain recombines TRBV6-6 with TRBJ2-4, with a tentative D call TRBD2 (5 bases). Trimming shortened V by 9 bases and J by 3 bases, and 15 bases separated the two germline ends. CDR3 length: 14 amino acids. In germline, CDR1 is MNHNY, CDR2 SVGAGI (reference sequence). CDR3 DNA: TGTGCCAGTCGGACCGGGGAATACAAAAACATTCAGTACTTC. Translated, it gives CASRTGEYKNIQYF.

The rearrangement uses TRBV7-9 and TRBJ2-7, with D perhaps matching TRBD2 (5 bases). Germline V gives CDR1 SEHNR, CDR2 FQNEAQ (reference sequence). CDR3 length equals 11 residues. V gave up 6 bases and J gave up 5 bases, with 8 bases separating them. Written as DNA, the CDR3 is TGTGCCAGCAGTCGGGGTAACGAGCAGTACTTC. Amino acid sequence: CASSRGNEQYF.

The CDR3 DNA is TGTGCCAGCGGGGGCAGCGGGGGGAACAATGAGCAGTTCTTC. It specifies CASGGSGGNNEQFF. This chain links TRBV9 with TRBJ2-1; 9 nucleotides agree with TRBD2. CDR1 SGDLS and CDR2 YYNGEE come from the germline V gene. The CDR3 has 14 amino acids. With V trimmed by 7 bases and J by 5 bases, 7 bases remained unmatched.

This rearrangement joins TRBV18 to TRBJ2-3, with D hard to call. The germline gives CDR1 KGHSH, CDR2 LQKENI. V lost 4 bases and J 1 base, leaving 12 bases between the germline ends. CDR3 length: 15 amino acids. CDR3 in DNA: TGTGCCAGCTCACTACCGGTCAGCGGCACAGATACGCAGTATTTT. Protein sequence: CASSLPVSGTDTQYF. Filled out from reference TRBV18 and TRBJ2-3, the complete variable domain reads NAGVMQNPRHLVRRRGQEARLRCSPMKGHSHVYWYRQLPEEGLKFMVYLQKENIIDESGMPKERFSAEFPKEGPSILRIQQVVRGDSAAYFCASSLPVSGTDTQYFGPGTRLTVL.

V gene TRBV7-2 combines with J gene TRBJ1-2; D perhaps matches TRBD1 (5 bases). Germline CDR1 SGHTA, CDR2 FQGNSA. The CDR3 covers 13 residues. Trimming shortened V by 2 bases and J by 8 bases, and 12 bases separated the two germline ends. As DNA, the CDR3 is TGTGCCAGCAGCTTAAAGCCAGGGTCGGGCTACACCTTC. It is translated as CASSLKPGSGYTF.

The CDR3 bases are TGTGCTTACCAGGTTGGGGCTGGTAATCAGCCCCAGCATTTT. It yields the protein CAYQVGAGNQPQHF. The V and J genes are TRBV30 and TRBJ1-5; D is perhaps TRBD1 (5 bases). Germline assignment: CDR1 GTSNPN and CDR2 SVGIG (reference sequence). This CDR3 comprises 14 residues.

This chain joins TRBV6-1 and TRBJ1-2; 10 bases agree with TRBD1. The germline V gene has CDR1 MNHNS and CDR2 SASEGT. There are 15 residues in the CDR3. V trimming: 2 bases; J trimming: 8 bases; junction bases outside the gene matches: 8. This CDR3 is CASSESGQGIVGYTF. In nucleotides, the CDR3 is TGTGCCAGCAGTGAATCGGGACAGGGGATCGTCGGCTACACCTTC.

The chain uses TRBV19 and TRBJ2-1, with 9 bases fitting TRBD1. J lost 4 bases, V lost 4 bases, and 5 bases had no gene match. The CDR3 loop spans 15 amino acids. CDR1 and CDR2 from the germline V gene are LNHDA and SQIVND (reference sequence). The CDR3 loop is CASSRFGQGYNEQFF. The CDR3 DNA reads as TGTGCCAGTAGTAGGTTCGGACAGGGGTACAATGAGCAGTTCTTC.

The chain is built from TRBV6-2 or TRBV6-3 and TRBJ2-2; TRBD2 might be the D (6 bases). This CDR3 spans 15 amino acids. Germline-derived CDR1 and CDR2 are MNHEY and SVGEGT. V was pared by 4 bases and J by 6 bases, with 15 bases between. This CDR3 is CASSLPTTGAGELFF. The CDR3 region has the DNA TGTGCCAGCAGTTTGCCGACAACGGGGGCCGGGGAGCTGTTTTTT.

This clone was picked up a small number of times. This chain connects TRBV24-1 to TRBJ1-6, with 8 bases matching TRBD1. Germline loops: CDR1 KGHDR, CDR2 SFDVKD. This CDR3 is 14 amino acids long. V shed 9 bases, J shed 7 bases, and the junction held 7 bases outside the gene matches. The CDR3 sequence: CATAMRTGNSPLHF. In DNA form, the CDR3 reads TGTGCCACCGCAATGCGGACAGGGAATTCACCCCTCCACTTT.

V is TRBV15 and J is TRBJ2-5; 8 bases fit TRBD1. J gave up 5 bases and V 3 bases, and 8 bases lay outside the gene matches. Germline lookup yields CDR1 LNHNV and CDR2 YYDKDF (reference sequence). The CDR3 is 15 residues long. CDR3 residues: CATSRGQEKTETQYF. For the CDR3, the DNA is TGTGCCACCAGCAGGGGACAGGAAAAGACGGAGACCCAGTACTTC.

The chain recombines TRBV9 with TRBJ2-5, with TRBD2 matching over 11 bases. This CDR3 region has 16 residues. CDR1 is SGDLS, CDR2 YYNGEE, per germline. The J segment lost 7 bases and the V segment lost 1 base, leaving 9 bases of the junction unmatched. DNA for the CDR3: TGTGCCAGCAGCGTAACCCTAGCGGGGGGACGGGGGACCCAGTACTTC. This encodes CASSVTLAGGRGTQYF.

Worth noting for this clone: The junction shows a germline mismatch at one end, possibly a read error. The chain employs TRBV7-7 and TRBJ2-1; 8 nucleotides line up with TRBD2. Per the germline V gene, CDR1 is SSHAT and CDR2 is FNYEAQ (reference sequence). The CDR3 has 15 residues. The CDR3 sequence: CASSPPGGTVNEQFF. The DNA for the CDR3 is TGTGCTAGCAGCCCCCCGGGGGGGACGGTGAATGAGCAGTTCTTC.